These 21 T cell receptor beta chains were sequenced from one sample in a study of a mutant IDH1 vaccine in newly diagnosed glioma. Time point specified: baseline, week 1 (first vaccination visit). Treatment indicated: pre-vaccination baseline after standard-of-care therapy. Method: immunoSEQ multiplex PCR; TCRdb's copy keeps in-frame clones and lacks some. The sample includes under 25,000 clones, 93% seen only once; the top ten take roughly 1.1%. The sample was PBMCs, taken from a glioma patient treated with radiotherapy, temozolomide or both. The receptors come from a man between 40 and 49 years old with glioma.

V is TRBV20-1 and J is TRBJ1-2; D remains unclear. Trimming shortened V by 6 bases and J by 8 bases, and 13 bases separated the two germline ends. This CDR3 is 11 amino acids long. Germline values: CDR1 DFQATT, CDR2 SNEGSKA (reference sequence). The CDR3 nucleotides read TGCAGTGCCTATCAGCCGCAAGGCTACACCTTC. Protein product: CSAYQPQGYTF.

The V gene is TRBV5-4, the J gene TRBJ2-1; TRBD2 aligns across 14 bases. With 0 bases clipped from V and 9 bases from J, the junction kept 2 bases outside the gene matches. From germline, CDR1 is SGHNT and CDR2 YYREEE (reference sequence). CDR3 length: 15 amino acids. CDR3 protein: CASSLGLAGGVEQFF. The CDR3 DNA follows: TGTGCCAGCAGCTTGGGACTAGCGGGGGGGGTTGAGCAGTTCTTC.

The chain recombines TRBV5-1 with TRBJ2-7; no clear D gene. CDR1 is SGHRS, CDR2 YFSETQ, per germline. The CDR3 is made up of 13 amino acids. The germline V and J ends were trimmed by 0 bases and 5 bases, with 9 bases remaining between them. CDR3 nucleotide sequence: TGCGCCAGCAGCTTGGCCCCTAGGAACGAGCAGTACTTC. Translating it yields CASSLAPRNEQYF.

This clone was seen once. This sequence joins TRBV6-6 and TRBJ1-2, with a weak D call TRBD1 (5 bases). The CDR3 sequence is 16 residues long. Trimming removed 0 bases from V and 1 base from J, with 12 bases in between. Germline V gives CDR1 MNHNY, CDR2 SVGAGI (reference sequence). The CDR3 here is CASSYSKLGVNYGYTF. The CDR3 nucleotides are TGTGCCAGCAGTTACTCGAAGTTGGGGGTTAACTATGGCTACACCTTC.

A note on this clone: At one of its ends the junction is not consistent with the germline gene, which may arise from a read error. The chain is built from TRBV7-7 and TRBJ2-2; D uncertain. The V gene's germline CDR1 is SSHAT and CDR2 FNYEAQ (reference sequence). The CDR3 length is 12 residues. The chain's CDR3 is CASSLSAGELFF. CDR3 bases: TGTGCTAGCAGCTTATCCGCCGGGGAGCTGTTTTTT. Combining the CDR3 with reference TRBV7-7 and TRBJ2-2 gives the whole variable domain GAGVSQSPRYKVTKRGQDVTLRCDPISSHATLYWYQQALGQGPEFLTYFNYEAQPDKSGLPSDRFSAERPEGSISTLTIQRTEQRDSAMYRCASSLSAGELFFGEGSRLTVL.

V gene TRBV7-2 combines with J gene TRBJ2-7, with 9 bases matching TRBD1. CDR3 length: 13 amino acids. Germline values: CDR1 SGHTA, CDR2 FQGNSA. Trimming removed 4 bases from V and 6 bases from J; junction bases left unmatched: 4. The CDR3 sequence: CASSYRDRVEQYF. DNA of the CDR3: TGTGCCAGCAGCTACCGGGACAGGGTCGAGCAGTACTTC.

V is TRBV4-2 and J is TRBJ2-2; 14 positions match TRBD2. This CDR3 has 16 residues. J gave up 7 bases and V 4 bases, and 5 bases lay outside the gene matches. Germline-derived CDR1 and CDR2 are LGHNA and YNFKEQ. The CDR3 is CASSLGLAGDLGELFF. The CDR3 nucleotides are TGTGCCAGCAGCCTGGGACTAGCGGGAGATCTCGGGGAGCTGTTTTTT.

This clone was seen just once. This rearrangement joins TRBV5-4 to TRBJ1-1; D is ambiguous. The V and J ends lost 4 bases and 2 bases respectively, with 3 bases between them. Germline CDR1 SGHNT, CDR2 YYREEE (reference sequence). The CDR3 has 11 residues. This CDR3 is CASSRNTEAFF. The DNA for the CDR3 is TGTGCCAGCAGCCGAAACACTGAAGCTTTCTTT.

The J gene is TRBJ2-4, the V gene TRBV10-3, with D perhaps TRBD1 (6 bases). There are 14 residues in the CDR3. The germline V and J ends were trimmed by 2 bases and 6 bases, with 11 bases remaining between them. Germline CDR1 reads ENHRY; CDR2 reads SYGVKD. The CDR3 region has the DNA TGTGCCATCAGTGAGGGACAGAGCCCAAACATTCAGTACTTC. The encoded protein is CAISEGQSPNIQYF.

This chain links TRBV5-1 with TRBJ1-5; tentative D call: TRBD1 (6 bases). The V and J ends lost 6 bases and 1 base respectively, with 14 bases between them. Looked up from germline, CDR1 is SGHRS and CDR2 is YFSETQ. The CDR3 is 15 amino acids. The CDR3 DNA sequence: TGCGCCAGCAAAAAAGAACAGGGCAGCAATCAGCCCCAGCATTTT. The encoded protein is CASKKEQGSNQPQHF.

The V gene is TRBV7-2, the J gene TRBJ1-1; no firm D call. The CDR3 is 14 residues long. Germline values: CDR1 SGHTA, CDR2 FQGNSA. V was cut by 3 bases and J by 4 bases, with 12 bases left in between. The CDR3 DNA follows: TGTGCCAGCAGCTTTATACGGTCGGCCACTGAAGCTTTCTTT. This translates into CASSFIRSATEAFF.

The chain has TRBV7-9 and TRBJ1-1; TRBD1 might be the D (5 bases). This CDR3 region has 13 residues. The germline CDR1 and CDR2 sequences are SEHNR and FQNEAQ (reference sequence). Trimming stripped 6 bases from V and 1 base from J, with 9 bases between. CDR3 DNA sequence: TGTGCCAGCAGAGTGACAGAGAACACTGAAGCTTTCTTT. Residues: CASRVTENTEAFF.

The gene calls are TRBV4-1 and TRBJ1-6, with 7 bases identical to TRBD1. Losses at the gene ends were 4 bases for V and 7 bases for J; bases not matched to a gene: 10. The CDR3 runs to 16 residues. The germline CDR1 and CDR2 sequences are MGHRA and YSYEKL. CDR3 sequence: CASSPYGTDGNSPLHF. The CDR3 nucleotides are TGCGCCAGCAGCCCATACGGGACAGATGGAAATTCACCCCTCCACTTT.

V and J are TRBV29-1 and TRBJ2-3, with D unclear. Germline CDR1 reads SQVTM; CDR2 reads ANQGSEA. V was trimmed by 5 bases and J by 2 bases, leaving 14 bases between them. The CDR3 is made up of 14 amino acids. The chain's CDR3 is CSVRAGSFTDTQYF. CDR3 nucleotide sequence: TGCAGCGTTAGAGCAGGATCATTCACAGATACGCAGTATTTT.

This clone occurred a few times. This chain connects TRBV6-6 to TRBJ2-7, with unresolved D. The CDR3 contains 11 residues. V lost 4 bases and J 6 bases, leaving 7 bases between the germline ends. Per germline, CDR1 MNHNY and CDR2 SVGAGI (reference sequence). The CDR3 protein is CASSWTGEQYF. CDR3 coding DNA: TGTGCCAGCAGTTGGACGGGCGAGCAGTACTTC.

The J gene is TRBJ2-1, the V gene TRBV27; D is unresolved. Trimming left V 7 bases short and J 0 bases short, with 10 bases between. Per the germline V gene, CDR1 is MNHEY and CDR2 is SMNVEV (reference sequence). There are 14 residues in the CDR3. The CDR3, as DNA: TGTGCCAGCAAGGACGGAAGCTCCTACAATGAGCAGTTCTTC. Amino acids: CASKDGSSYNEQFF.

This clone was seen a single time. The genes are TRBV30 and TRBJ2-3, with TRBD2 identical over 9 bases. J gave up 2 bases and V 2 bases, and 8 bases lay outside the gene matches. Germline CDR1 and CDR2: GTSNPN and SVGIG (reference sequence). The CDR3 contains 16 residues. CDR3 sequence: CAWSRGAGGNTDTQYF. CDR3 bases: TGTGCCTGGAGTAGGGGAGCGGGAGGAAACACAGATACGCAGTATTTT.

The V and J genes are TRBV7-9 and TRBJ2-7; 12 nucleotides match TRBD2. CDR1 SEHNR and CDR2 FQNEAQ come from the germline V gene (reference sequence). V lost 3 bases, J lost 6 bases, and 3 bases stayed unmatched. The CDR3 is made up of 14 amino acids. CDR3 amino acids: CASSLLAGGREQYF. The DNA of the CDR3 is TGTGCCAGCAGCTTGCTAGCGGGAGGGCGCGAGCAGTACTTC.

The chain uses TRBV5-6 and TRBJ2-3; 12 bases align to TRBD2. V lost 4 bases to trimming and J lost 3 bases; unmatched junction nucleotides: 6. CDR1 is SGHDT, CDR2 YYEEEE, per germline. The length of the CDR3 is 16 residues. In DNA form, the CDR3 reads TGTGCCAGCAGCCTCCTAGCGGGAGGGGGGACAGATACGCAGTATTTT. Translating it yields CASSLLAGGGTDTQYF.

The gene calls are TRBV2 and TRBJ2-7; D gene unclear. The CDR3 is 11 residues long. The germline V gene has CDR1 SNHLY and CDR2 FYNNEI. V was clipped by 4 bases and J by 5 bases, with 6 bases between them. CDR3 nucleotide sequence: TGTGCCAGCAGTGTTTTGAACGAGCAGTACTTC. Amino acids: CASSVLNEQYF.

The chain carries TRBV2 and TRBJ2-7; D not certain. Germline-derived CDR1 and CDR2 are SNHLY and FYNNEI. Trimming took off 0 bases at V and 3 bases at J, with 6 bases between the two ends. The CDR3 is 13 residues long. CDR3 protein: CASSEALLYEQYF. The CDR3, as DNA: TGTGCCAGCAGTGAAGCGCTCCTCTACGAGCAGTACTTC.